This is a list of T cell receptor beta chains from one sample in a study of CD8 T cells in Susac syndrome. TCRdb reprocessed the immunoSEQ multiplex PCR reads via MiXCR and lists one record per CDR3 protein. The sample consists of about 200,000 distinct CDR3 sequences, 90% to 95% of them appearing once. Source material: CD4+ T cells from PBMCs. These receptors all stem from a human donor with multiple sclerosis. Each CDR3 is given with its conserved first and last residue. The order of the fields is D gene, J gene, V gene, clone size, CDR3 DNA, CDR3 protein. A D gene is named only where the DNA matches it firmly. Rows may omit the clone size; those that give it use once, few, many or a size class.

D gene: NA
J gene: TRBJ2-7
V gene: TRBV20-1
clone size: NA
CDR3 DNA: TGCAGTGCTAGTAGGACCGGAGGAGGGGAGCAGTACTTC
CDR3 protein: CSASRTGGGEQYF

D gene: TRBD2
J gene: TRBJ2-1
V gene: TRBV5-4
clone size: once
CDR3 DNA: TGTGCCAGCAGTATACTAGCGGGAGCCTACAATGAGCAGTTCTTC
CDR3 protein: CASSILAGAYNEQFF

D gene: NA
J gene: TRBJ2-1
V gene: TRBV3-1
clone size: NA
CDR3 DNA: TGTGCCAGCAGCCAACAGGGAATTGAGCAGTTCTTC
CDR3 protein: CASSQQGIEQFF

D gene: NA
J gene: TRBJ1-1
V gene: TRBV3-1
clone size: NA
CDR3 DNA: TGTGCCAGCAGCCAGCCTGCCGGGCAGAGGAACACTGAAGCTTTCTTT
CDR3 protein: CASSQPAGQRNTEAFF

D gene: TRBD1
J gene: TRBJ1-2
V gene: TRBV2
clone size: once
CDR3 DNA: TGTGCCAGCAGGACAGGGGGAGACTATGGCTACACCTTC
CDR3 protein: CASRTGGDYGYTF

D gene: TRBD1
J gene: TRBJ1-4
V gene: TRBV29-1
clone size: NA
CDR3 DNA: TGCAGCGTCCTTACAGGGGGCAGGGGTAATGAAAAACTGTTTTTT
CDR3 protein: CSVLTGGRGNEKLFF

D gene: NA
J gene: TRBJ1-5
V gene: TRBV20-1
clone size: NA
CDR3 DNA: TGCAGTGCTTGGGACGGTAGCAATCAGCCCCAGCATTTT
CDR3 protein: CSAWDGSNQPQHF

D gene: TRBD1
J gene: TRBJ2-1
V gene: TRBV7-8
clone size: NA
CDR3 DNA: TGTGCCAGCAGCTTAAGGACAGGGGGTCCTTTCAATGAGCAGTTCTTC
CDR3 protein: CASSLRTGGPFNEQFF

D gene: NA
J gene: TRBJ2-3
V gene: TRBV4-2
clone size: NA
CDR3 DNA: TGTGCCAGCAGCCCCGAGATGGGCACAGATACGCAGTATTTT
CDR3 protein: CASSPEMGTDTQYF

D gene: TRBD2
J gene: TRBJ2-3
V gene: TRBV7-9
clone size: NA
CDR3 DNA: TGTGCCAGCAGCCGAAGCGGGGTGGGAGATACGCAGTATTTT
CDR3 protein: CASSRSGVGDTQYF

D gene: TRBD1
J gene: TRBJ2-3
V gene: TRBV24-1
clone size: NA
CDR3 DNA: TGTGCCACCAGTGATGGGACAGTTAGCACAGATACGCAGTATTTT
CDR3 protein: CATSDGTVSTDTQYF

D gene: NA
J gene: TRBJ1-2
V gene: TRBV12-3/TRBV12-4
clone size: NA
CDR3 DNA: TGTGCCAGCAGTTTAGCGTGGGAGGGACGAGGCTACACCTTC
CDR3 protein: CASSLAWEGRGYTF

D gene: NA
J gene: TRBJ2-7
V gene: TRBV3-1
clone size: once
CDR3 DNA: TGTGCCAGCAGCAATATAGACTACGAGCAGTACTTC
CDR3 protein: CASSNIDYEQYF